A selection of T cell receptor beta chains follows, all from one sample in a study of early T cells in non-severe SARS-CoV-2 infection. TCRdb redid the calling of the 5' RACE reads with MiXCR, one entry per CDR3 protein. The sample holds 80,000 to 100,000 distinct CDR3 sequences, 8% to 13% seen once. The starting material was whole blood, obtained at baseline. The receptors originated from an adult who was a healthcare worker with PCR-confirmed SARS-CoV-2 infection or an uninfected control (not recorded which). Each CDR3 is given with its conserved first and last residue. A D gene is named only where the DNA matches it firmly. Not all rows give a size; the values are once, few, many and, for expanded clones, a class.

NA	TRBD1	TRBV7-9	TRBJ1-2	CASSASGGTGYGYTF	TGTGCCAGCAGCGCCTCTGGAGGGACAGGGTATGGCTACACCTTC
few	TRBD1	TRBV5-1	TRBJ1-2	CASTPGTDGYTF	TGCGCCAGCACCCCAGGGACAGATGGCTACACCTTC
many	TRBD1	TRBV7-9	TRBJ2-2	CASADRGVDPNTGELFF	TGTGCCAGCGCCGACAGGGGGGTGGATCCGAACACCGGGGAGCTGTTTTTT
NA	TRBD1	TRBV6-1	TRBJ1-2	CASSETGTGYTF	TGTGCCAGCAGTGAGACAGGGACGGGCTACACCTTC
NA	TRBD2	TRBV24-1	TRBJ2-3	CATSFSEHWEGCTDTQYF	TGTGCCACCAGTTTTTCGGAACACTGGGAGGGCTGCACAGATACGCAGTATTTT
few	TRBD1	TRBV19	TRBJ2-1	CASSMGWAGGRDEQFF	TGTGCCAGTAGTATGGGGTGGGCAGGGGGCAGAGATGAGCAGTTCTTC
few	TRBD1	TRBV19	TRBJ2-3	CASSLSGQGRDTQYF	TGTGCCAGTAGTCTATCCGGACAGGGAAGAGATACGCAGTATTTT
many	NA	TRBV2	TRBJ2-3	CASSEAGGDTQYF	TGTGCCAGCAGTGAGGCAGGCGGGGATACGCAGTATTTT
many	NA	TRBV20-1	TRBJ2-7	CSARVGYEQYF	TGCAGTGCTAGAGTGGGGTACGAGCAGTACTTC
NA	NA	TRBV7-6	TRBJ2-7	CASSGTTYEQYF	TGTGCCAGCAGCGGAACGACCTACGAGCAGTACTTC
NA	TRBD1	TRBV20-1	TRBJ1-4	CSARKETGGEKLFF	TGCAGTGCTAGGAAGGAGACAGGGGGCGAAAAACTGTTTTTT
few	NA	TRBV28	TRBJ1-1	CASSRSQGMNTEAFF	TGTGCCAGCAGTCGGAGCCAGGGGATGAACACTGAAGCTTTCTTT
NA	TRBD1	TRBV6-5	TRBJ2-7	CASSGDRGSEQYF	TGTGCCAGCAGCGGGGACAGGGGTAGTGAGCAGTACTTC
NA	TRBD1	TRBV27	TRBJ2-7	CASSLWGTDEQYF	TGTGCCAGCAGTCTTTGGGGGACAGACGAGCAGTACTTC
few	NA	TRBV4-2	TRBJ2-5	CASSQGAAQAQYF	TGTGCCAGCAGCCAAGGGGCAGCCCAGGCCCAGTACTTC